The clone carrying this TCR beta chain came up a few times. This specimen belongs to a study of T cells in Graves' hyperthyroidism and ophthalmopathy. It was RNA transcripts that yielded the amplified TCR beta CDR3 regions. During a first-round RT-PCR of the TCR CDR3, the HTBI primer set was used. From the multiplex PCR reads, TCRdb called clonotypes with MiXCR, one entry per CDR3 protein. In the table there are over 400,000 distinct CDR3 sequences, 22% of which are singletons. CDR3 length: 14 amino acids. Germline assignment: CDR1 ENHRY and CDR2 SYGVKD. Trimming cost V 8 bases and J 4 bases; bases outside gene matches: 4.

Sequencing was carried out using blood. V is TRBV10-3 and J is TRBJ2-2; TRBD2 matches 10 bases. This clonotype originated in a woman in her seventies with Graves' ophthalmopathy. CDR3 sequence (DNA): TGTGCCATCGGAGCGGGGGGGAGCACCGGGGAGCTGTTTTTT. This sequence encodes CAIGAGGSTGELFF.